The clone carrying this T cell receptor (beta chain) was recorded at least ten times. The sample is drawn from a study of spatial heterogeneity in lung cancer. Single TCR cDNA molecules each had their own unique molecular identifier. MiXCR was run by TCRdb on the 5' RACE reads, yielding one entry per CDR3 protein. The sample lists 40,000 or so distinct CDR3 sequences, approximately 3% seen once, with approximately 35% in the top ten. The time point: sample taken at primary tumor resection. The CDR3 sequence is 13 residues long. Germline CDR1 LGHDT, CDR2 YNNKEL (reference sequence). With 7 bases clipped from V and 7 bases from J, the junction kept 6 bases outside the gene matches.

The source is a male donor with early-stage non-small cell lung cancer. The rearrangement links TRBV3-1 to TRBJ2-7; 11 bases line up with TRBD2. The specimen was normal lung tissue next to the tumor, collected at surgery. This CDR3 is CASKVAGGSEQYF. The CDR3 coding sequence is TGTGCCAGCAAAGTAGCGGGAGGGAGTGAGCAGTACTTC.